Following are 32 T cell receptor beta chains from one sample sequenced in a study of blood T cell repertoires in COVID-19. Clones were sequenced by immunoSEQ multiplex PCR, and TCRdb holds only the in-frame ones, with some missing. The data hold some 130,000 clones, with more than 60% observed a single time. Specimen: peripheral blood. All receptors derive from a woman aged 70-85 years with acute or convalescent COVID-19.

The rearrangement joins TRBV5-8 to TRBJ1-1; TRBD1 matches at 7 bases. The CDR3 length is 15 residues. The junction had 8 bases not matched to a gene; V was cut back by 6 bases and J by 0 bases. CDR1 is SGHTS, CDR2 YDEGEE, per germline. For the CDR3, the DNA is TGTGCCAGCACCAAGACAGGGTTTATGAACACTGAAGCTTTCTTT. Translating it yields CASTKTGFMNTEAFF.

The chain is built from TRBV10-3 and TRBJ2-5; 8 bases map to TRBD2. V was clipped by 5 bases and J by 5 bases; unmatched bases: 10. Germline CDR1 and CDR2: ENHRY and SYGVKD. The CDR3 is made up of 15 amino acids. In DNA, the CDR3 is TGTGCCATCAGTCCTGGAAGAGCGGGGGAGGAGACCCAGTACTTC. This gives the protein CAISPGRAGEETQYF.

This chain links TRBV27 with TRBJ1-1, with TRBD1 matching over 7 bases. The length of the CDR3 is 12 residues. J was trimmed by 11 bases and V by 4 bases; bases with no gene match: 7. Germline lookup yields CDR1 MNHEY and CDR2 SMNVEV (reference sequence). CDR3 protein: CASSSPTGDAFF. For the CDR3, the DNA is TGTGCCAGCAGTTCCCCAACAGGGGACGCTTTCTTT.

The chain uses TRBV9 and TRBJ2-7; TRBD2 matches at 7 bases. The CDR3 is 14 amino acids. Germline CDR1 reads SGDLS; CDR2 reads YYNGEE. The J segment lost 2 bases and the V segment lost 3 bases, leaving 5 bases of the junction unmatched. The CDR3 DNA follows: TGTGCCAGCAGCGCGACTAGCCTTACCTACGAGCAGTACTTC. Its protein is CASSATSLTYEQYF.

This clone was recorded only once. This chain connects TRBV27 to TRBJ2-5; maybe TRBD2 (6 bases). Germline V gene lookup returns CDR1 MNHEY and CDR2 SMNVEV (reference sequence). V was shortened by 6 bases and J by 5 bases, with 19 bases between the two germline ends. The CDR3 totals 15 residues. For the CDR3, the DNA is TGTGCCAGCAGCCTTATACCCAGGGCGGGGGAGACCCAGTACTTC. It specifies CASSLIPRAGETQYF.

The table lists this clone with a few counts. In nucleotides, the CDR3 is TGTGCCAGTAGTAGCCACAGGGGGCCTGGGGCCAACGTCCTGACTTTC. Translation: CASSSHRGPGANVLTF. The rearrangement uses TRBV19 and TRBJ2-6, with 9 bases lining up with TRBD1. The CDR3 consists of 16 residues. The germline V gene encodes CDR1 LNHDA and CDR2 SQIVND (reference sequence). Trimming took 4 bases from V and 2 from J; bases not matched to a gene: 3.

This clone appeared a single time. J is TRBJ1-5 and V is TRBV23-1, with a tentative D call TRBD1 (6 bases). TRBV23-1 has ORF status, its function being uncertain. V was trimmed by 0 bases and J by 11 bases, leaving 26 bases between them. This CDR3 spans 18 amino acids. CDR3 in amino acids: CASSQSCPQGLTIMSQHF. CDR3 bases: TGCGCCAGCAGTCAATCATGTCCTCAGGGGCTTACAATCATGTCCCAGCATTTT.

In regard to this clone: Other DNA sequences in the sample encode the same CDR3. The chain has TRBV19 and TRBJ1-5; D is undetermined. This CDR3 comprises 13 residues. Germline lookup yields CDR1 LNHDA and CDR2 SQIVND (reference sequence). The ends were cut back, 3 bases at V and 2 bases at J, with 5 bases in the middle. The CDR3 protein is CASSIRGNQPQHF. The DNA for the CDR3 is TGTGCCAGTAGTATTCGGGGCAATCAGCCCCAGCATTTT.

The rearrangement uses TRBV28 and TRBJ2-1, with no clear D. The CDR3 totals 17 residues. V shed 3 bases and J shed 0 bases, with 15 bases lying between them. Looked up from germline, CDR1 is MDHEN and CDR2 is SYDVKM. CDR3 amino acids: CASSLPQVIGSYNEQFF. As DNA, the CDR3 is TGTGCCAGCAGTTTGCCTCAGGTTATCGGCTCCTACAATGAGCAGTTCTTC.

CDR3 sequence: CASSLLSTGAPGYTF. CDR3 nucleotide sequence: TGTGCCAGCAGCCTTTTGTCGACAGGGGCCCCTGGCTACACCTTC. The chain employs TRBV5-4 and TRBJ1-2, with 8 bases matching TRBD1. The CDR3 has 15 residues. V gave up 4 bases and J gave up 7 bases; unmatched junction bases: 12. CDR1 and CDR2 from the germline V gene are SGHNT and YYREEE (reference sequence).

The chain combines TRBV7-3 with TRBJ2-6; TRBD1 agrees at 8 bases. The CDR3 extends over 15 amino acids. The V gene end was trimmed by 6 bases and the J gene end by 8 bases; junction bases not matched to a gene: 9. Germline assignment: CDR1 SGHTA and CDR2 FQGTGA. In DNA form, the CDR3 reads TGTGCCAGCAGGCCAGGACAGGGCGGGACCAACGTCCTGACTTTC. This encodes CASRPGQGGTNVLTF.

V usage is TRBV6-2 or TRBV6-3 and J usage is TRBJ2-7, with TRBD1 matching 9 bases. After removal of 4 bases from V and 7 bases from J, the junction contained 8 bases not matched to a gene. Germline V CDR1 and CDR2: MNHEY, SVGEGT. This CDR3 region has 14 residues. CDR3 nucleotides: TGTGCCAGCAGTTTCCGGGACAGGGTGAATGAGCAGTACTTC. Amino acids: CASSFRDRVNEQYF.

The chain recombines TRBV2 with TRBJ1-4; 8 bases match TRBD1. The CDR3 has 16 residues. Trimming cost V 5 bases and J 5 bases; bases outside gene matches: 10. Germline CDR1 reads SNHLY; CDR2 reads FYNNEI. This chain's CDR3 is CASSPDRASLNEKLFF. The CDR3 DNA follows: TGTGCCAGCAGTCCGGACAGGGCCTCCCTAAATGAAAAACTGTTTTTT.

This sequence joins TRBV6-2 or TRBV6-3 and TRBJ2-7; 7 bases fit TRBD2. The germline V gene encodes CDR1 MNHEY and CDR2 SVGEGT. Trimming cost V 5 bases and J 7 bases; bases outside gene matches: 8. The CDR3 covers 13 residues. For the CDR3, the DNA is TGTGCCAGCAGTCTACCAGGACTAGGTGAGCAGTACTTC. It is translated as CASSLPGLGEQYF.

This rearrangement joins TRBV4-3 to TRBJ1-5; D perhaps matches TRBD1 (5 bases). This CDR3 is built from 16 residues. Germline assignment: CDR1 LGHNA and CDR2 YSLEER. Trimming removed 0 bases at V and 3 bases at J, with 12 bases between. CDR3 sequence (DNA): TGCGCCAGCAGCCAAGATCGGGCAGGGTCCAATCAGCCCCAGCATTTT. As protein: CASSQDRAGSNQPQHF.

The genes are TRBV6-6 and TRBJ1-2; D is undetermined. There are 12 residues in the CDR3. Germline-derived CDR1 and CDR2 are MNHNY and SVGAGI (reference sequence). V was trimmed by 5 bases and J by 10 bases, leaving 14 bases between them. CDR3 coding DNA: TGTGCCAGCAGTAGAATCGCAGAGGACTACACCTTC. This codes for CASSRIAEDYTF.

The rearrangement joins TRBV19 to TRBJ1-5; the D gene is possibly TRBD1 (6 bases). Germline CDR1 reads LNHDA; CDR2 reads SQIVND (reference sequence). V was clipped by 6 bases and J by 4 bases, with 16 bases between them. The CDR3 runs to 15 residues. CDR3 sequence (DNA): TGTGCCAGTAGGATCAGGGGCTTGAGGAATCAGCCCCAGCATTTT. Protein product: CASRIRGLRNQPQHF.

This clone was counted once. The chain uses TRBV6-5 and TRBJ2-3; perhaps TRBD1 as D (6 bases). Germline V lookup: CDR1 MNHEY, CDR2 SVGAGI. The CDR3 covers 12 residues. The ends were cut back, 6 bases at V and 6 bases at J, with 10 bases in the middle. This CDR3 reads CASSRGADTQYF. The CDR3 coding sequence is TGTGCCAGCAGCAGGGGCGCCGATACGCAGTATTTT.

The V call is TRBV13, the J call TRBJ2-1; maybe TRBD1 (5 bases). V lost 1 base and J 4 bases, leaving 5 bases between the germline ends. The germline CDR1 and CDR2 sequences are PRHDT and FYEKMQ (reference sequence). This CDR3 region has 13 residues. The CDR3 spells CASSLEGYNEQFF. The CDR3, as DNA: TGTGCCAGCAGCTTAGAGGGGTACAATGAGCAGTTCTTC.

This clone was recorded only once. The CDR3 DNA is TGTGCCAGCAGCTTGCCGGGGACTGGGGCCAACGTCCTGACTTTC. Translating it yields CASSLPGTGANVLTF. The rearrangement joins TRBV5-4 to TRBJ2-6; tentative D call: TRBD2 (5 bases). V was shortened by 1 base and J by 2 bases, with 7 bases between the two germline ends. This CDR3 has 15 residues. Germline lookup yields CDR1 SGHNT and CDR2 YYREEE (reference sequence). Full variable domain (outside the CDR3, taken from reference TRBV5-4 and TRBJ2-6): ETGVTQSPTHLIKTRGQQVTLRCSSQSGHNTVSWYQQALGQGPQFIFQYYREEENGRGNFPPRFSGLQFPNYSSELNVNALELDDSALYLCASSLPGTGANVLTFGAGSRLTVL.

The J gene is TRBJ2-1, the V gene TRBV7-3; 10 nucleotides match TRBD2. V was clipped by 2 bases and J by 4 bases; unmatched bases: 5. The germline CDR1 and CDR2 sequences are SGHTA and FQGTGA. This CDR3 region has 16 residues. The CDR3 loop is CASSLSPSGSYNEQFF. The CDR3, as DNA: TGTGCCAGCAGCTTATCCCCTAGCGGGAGTTACAATGAGCAGTTCTTC.

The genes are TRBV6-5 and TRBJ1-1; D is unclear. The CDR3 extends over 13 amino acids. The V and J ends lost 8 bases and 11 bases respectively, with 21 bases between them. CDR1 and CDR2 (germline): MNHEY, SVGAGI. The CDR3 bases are TGTGCCAGCGTAGGGCCCGGGGAGGTTCGGGCTTTCTTT. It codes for CASVGPGEVRAFF.

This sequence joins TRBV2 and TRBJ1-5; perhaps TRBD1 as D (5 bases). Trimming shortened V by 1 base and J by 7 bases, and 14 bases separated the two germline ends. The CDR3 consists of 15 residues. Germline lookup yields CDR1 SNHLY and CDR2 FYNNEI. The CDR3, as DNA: TGTGCCAGCAGTGAAGGGTCCCGCAGGGCGCAGCCCCAGCATTTT. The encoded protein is CASSEGSRRAQPQHF. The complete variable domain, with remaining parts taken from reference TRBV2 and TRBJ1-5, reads EPEVTQTPSHQVTQMGQEVILRCVPISNHLYFYWYRQILGQKVEFLVSFYNNEISEKSEIFDDQFSVERPDGSNFTLKIRSTKLEDSAMYFCASSEGSRRAQPQHFGDGTRLSIL.

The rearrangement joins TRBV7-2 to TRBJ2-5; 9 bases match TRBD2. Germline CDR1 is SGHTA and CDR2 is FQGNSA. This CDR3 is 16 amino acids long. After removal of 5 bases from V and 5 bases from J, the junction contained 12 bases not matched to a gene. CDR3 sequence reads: CASSPSGAGGRETQYF. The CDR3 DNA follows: TGTGCCAGCAGCCCCTCGGGGGCGGGAGGGAGGGAGACCCAGTACTTC.

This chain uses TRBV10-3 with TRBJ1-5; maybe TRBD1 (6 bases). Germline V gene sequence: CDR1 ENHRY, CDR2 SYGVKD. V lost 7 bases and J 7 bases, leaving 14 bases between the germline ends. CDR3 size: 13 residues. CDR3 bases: TGTGCCATCACCCCGGACAGTCGGCAGCCCCAGCATTTT. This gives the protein CAITPDSRQPQHF.

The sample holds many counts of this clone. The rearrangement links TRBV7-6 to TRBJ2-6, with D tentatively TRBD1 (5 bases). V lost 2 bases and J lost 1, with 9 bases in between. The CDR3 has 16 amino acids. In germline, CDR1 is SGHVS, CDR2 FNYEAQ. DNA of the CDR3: TGTGCCAGCAGCTTACCCCAGGGATCTGGGGCCAACGTCCTGACTTTC. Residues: CASSLPQGSGANVLTF. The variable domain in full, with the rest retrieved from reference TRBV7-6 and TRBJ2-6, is GAGVSQSPRYKVTKRGQDVALRCDPISGHVSLYWYRQALGQGPEFLTYFNYEAQQDKSGLPNDRFSAERPEGSISTLTIQRTEQRDSAMYRCASSLPQGSGANVLTFGAGSRLTVL.

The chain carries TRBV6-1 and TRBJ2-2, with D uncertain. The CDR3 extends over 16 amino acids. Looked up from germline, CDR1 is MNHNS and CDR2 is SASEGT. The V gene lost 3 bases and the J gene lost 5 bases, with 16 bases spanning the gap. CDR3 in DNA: TGTGCCAGCAGTGAGTCACTTTGGGCTGGGACCGGGGAGCTGTTTTTT. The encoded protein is CASSESLWAGTGELFF.

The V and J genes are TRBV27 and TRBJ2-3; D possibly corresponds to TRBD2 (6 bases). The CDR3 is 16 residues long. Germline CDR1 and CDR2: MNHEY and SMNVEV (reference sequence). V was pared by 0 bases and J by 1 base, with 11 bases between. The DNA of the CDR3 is TGTGCCAGCAGTTTATCAACTAGCCTGGGCACAGATACGCAGTATTTT. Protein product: CASSLSTSLGTDTQYF.

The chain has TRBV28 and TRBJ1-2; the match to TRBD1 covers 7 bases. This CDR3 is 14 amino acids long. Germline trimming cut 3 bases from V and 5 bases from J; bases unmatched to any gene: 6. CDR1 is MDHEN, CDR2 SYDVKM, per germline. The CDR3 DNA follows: TGTGCCAGCAGTTTTCAGGGGGGCCCATATGGCTACACCTTC. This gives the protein CASSFQGGPYGYTF.

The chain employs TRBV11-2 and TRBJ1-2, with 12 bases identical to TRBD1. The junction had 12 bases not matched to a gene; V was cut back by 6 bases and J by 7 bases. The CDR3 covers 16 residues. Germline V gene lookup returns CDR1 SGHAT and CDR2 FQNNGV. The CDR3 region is CASRGTGGPKRGGYTF. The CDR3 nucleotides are TGTGCCAGCAGGGGGACAGGGGGCCCCAAGAGGGGTGGCTACACCTTC.

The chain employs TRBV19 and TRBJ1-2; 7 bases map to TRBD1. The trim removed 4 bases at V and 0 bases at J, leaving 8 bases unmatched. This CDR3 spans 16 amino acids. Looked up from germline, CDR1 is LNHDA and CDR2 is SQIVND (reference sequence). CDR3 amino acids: CASSTRQGTSNYGYTF. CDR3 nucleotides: TGTGCCAGTAGTACTCGACAGGGAACCTCTAACTATGGCTACACCTTC.

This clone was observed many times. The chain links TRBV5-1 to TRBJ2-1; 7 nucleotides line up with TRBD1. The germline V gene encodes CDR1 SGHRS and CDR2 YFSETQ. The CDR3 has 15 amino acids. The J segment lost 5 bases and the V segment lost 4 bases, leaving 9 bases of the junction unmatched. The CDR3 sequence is CASSKSRDSNNEQFF. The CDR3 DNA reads TGCGCCAGCAGCAAAAGCCGGGACAGTAACAATGAGCAGTTCTTC.